This TCR beta chain came from a study of blood T cell repertoires in COVID-19. The wider study: Italy, Spain and the United States were the sources of the convalescent and acute COVID-19 samples.

Authors' data handling: It was from reference gene primer amplification that nucleated cell counts were estimated. The assay was immunoSEQ multiplex PCR, and TCRdb's table has in-frame clones only and misses some. Clone size and V and J calls were adopted from that table, with D and trimming inferred from the DNA. The sample holds under 200,000 clones, over 70% seen once. Clinical history as reported by participants underpinned cohort assignment. V shed 6 bases, J shed 5 bases, and the junction held 10 bases outside the gene matches. Germline CDR1 reads SGHRS; CDR2 reads YFSETQ. The CDR3 loop spans 14 amino acids.

The source is a man aged 45 to 65 who had recovered from COVID-19. Sample: PBMCs or T cells enriched from blood (not recorded which). The V call is TRBV5-1, the J call TRBJ2-5, with 7 bases fitting TRBD1. For the CDR3, the DNA is TGCGCCAGCAACTCACAGGGGTCGTTGGAGACCCAGTACTTC. Translating gives CASNSQGSLETQYF.